Listed below are T cell receptor beta chains from one sample, sequenced in a study of cytomegalovirus exposure and HLA in healthy donors. The repertoire was sequenced with immunoSEQ multiplex PCR; TCRdb's copy has only in-frame clones and lacks some. The sample contains roughly 150,000 clones, roughly 82% of which appear only once. The sequenced sample consisted of PBMCs. Receptor source: a girl aged 5 to 17 in good health and CMV-seropositive. Each CDR3 is given with its conserved first and last residue.

CASSLTSGRTGELFF	TRBV28	TRBJ2-2
CASSSSGRGTDTQYF	TRBV28	TRBJ2-3
CASSSGTSGNTQYF	TRBV28	TRBJ2-3
CAWRGAGNTGELFF	TRBV30	TRBJ2-2
CASSLQVRGYETQYF	TRBV5-1	TRBJ2-5
CASSEELAVGDTQYF	TRBV6-1	TRBJ2-3
CASSPGGGRETQYF	TRBV5-1	TRBJ2-5
CASSPRGLTNEFF	TRBV6-1	TRBJ2-1
CASSRDRAAEQPQHF	TRBV18	TRBJ1-5
CASSFSDRNTGELFF	TRBV5-5	TRBJ2-2
CASSKGSLSNADTQYF	TRBV21-1	TRBJ2-3
CASSVFSGIPTGELFF	TRBV2	TRBJ2-2
CAISEVGGLYNEQFF	TRBV10-3	TRBJ2-1
CASSPGLAPVQETQYF	TRBV7-2	TRBJ2-5
CASSQPSGVPEQYF	TRBV4-2	TRBJ2-7
CASSVGRPYGYTF	TRBV19	TRBJ1-2
CASSVHGGSDTQYF	TRBV9	TRBJ2-3
CASSQGRSGNTIYF	TRBV6-5	TRBJ1-3
CASTRTESRSNGYTF	TRBV7-2	TRBJ1-2
CASNIQGAVWAAFF	TRBV28	TRBJ1-1
CASSHWGWGENTGELFF	TRBV19	TRBJ2-2
CASSIAANTGELFF	TRBV28	TRBJ2-2
CASSLRAHQPQHF	TRBV7-3	TRBJ1-5
CSAPMGAGCLF	TRBV20-1	TRBJ1-4
CSVAKTSGPHPGELFF	TRBV29-1	TRBJ2-2
CASSYTEDTQYF	TRBV6-6	TRBJ2-3
CASSLEATGTGNTIYF	TRBV5-1	TRBJ1-3
CASRRGQETQYF	TRBV28	TRBJ2-5
CASSWLDRSTDTQYF	TRBV28	TRBJ2-3
CASSQVGGSGYTF	TRBV14	TRBJ1-2
CASTSGDIYEQYF	TRBV5-1	TRBJ2-7
CASSPLRQGASYEQYF	TRBV18	TRBJ2-7
CASSKGQGSYNEQFF	TRBV6-1	TRBJ2-1
CASSLDSPTSTDTQYF	TRBV5-4	TRBJ2-3
CASSLEFPGQNYGYTF	TRBV5-1	TRBJ1-2
CSVVIAGGSQETQYF	TRBV29-1	TRBJ2-5
CASSLYGTGAQPQHF	TRBV5-6	TRBJ1-5